This TCR beta chain was retrieved from a study of radiotherapy plus CTLA-4 blockade in lung cancer. Turning to the study itself: Objective response rate was 18%; disease control rate, approximately 33%.

Concerning this clone itself: Its antigen is currently unknown.

Study results and limitations: Response, reportedly, was best predicted by interferon-beta along with early blood T cell clone dynamics. Blood-borne expansion of tumor-derived TCR clones followed radiotherapy plus ipilimumab.

The CDR3 consists of 12 residues. V shed 7 bases and J shed 3 bases, with 10 bases lying between them. Germline V gene sequence: CDR1 MDHEN, CDR2 SYDVKM. It was focal radiation plus CTLA-4 blockade with ipilimumab that patients with chemo-refractory metastatic non-small-cell lung cancer received. Produced via immunoSEQ multiplex PCR; TCRdb's table is partial and in-frame only. The sample has 55,000 to 65,000 clones; around 76% are singletons. V usage is TRBV28 and J usage is TRBJ2-7; D is perhaps TRBD2 (6 bases). Sequencing used peripheral blood, obtained from a patient treated with radiotherapy plus ipilimumab. The clonotype was recovered from a human donor with non-small cell lung cancer who had a complete response to radiotherapy plus ipilimumab. The CDR3 bases are TGTGCCAGCATTGGCGGGAACTACGAGCAGTACTTC. This codes for CASIGGNYEQYF.